Listed below are T cell receptor beta chains from one sample, sequenced in a study of CD8 T cells in Susac syndrome. TCRdb re-called the immunoSEQ multiplex PCR reads through MiXCR, storing one row per CDR3 protein. The sample consists of approximately 280,000 distinct CDR3 sequences, around 83% of them appearing once. The sample taken for sequencing was CD8+ T cells from PBMCs. Receptors were obtained from a human donor with multiple sclerosis. The CDR3 runs from the conserved cysteine through the conserved F or W. The D gene is left open where the match is weak. Not all rows give a size; the values are once, few, many and, for expanded clones, a class.

CDR3 DNA: TGTGCCAGCAAAGAGGGCCCCTACACTGAAGCTTTCTTT
CDR3 protein: CASKEGPYTEAFF
D gene: .
J gene: TRBJ1-1
clone size: .
V gene: TRBV2

CDR3 DNA: TGTGCCAGCAGGAGAGGGACAGTGAACACTGAAGCTTTCTTT
CDR3 protein: CASRRGTVNTEAFF
D gene: TRBD1
J gene: TRBJ1-1
clone size: once
V gene: TRBV5-8

CDR3 DNA: TGTGCCAGCAGTGTGGGAGTCTTCTACGAGCAGTACTTC
CDR3 protein: CASSVGVFYEQYF
D gene: .
J gene: TRBJ2-7
clone size: .
V gene: TRBV25-1

CDR3 DNA: TGTGCCATCCGTCGGGTCCTATTTCGGCAGGGGGCAGGAGAGCAGTACTTC
CDR3 protein: CAIRRVLFRQGAGEQYF
D gene: TRBD1
J gene: TRBJ2-7
clone size: .
V gene: TRBV10-3

CDR3 DNA: TGCAGCGTTGAAGGTGACAGCCTCACAGATACGCAGTATTTT
CDR3 protein: CSVEGDSLTDTQYF
D gene: .
J gene: TRBJ2-3
clone size: .
V gene: TRBV29-1

CDR3 DNA: TGTGCCAGCAGCCAGGGACTAGCTTTAGATGAGCAGTTCTTC
CDR3 protein: CASSQGLALDEQFF
D gene: TRBD2
J gene: TRBJ2-1
clone size: .
V gene: TRBV9

CDR3 DNA: TGTGCCAGCAGTTTTCTACCGGGGAGGCCCAGCTCCTACGAGCAGTACTTC
CDR3 protein: CASSFLPGRPSSYEQYF
D gene: .
J gene: TRBJ2-7
clone size: .
V gene: TRBV27

CDR3 DNA: TGTGCCAGCAGCTTAGTGGAGGGGGGTAACACTGAAGCTTTCTTT
CDR3 protein: CASSLVEGGNTEAFF
D gene: .
J gene: TRBJ1-1
clone size: .
V gene: TRBV7-9

CDR3 DNA: TGTGCCAGCAGTACCGACAGGCCCTATACGCAGTATTTT
CDR3 protein: CASSTDRPYTQYF
D gene: .
J gene: TRBJ2-3
clone size: .
V gene: TRBV7-4

CDR3 DNA: TGTGCCAGCAGCCAGGGAACCGAGCAGTACTTC
CDR3 protein: CASSQGTEQYF
D gene: .
J gene: TRBJ2-7
clone size: .
V gene: TRBV4-2

CDR3 DNA: TGTGCTAGTGGTACAGGAAGCCGAGACGAGCAGTACTTC
CDR3 protein: CASGTGSRDEQYF
D gene: .
J gene: TRBJ2-7
clone size: .
V gene: TRBV12-5

CDR3 DNA: TGTGCCAGCAGTCCCGGTGGCGGAATCTACAATGAGCAGTTCTTC
CDR3 protein: CASSPGGGIYNEQFF
D gene: .
J gene: TRBJ2-1
clone size: .
V gene: TRBV12-3/TRBV12-4

CDR3 DNA: TGCAGTGCCCGAATCGACTCTAAACCGGGCGATGAGCAGTTCTTC
CDR3 protein: CSARIDSKPGDEQFF
D gene: .
J gene: TRBJ2-1
clone size: .
V gene: TRBV20-1

CDR3 DNA: TGTGCCAGCAGCTCAAGGAAAAGCAATGAGCAGTTCTTC
CDR3 protein: CASSSRKSNEQFF
D gene: .
J gene: TRBJ2-1
clone size: once
V gene: TRBV11-3

CDR3 DNA: TGTGCCAGCAGCCAAGGAGGGGTTAGCGGGAAATGGGTTGAGAAGTTCTTC
CDR3 protein: CASSQGGVSGKWVEKFF
D gene: TRBD2
J gene: TRBJ2-1
clone size: .
V gene: TRBV14

CDR3 DNA: TGTGCCAGCAGCTTAGCGGCGCGGAGAAGCTCCTACAATGAGCAGTTCTTC
CDR3 protein: CASSLAARRSSYNEQFF
D gene: .
J gene: TRBJ2-1
clone size: .
V gene: TRBV7-2

CDR3 DNA: TGTGCCAGCAGTTGGGCCGCGGAGTACAATGAGCAGTTCTTC
CDR3 protein: CASSWAAEYNEQFF
D gene: .
J gene: TRBJ2-1
clone size: .
V gene: TRBV6-2/TRBV6-3

CDR3 DNA: TGTGCCAGCACCCCGCACGGGGAGGGAGAGGCCTATGGCTACACCTTC
CDR3 protein: CASTPHGEGEAYGYTF
D gene: .
J gene: TRBJ1-2
clone size: .
V gene: TRBV28

CDR3 DNA: TGTGCCAGTAGTATAGGGACAGCAGTTCTCTACGAGCAGTACTTC
CDR3 protein: CASSIGTAVLYEQYF
D gene: .
J gene: TRBJ2-7
clone size: .
V gene: TRBV19

CDR3 DNA: TGTGCCAGCAGTTTATCGCTAGCCAATGAGCAGTTCTTC
CDR3 protein: CASSLSLANEQFF
D gene: .
J gene: TRBJ2-1
clone size: .
V gene: TRBV28

CDR3 DNA: TGTGCCAGCAGGGACAGTCGGGGAGAGGGCGAGCAGTACTTC
CDR3 protein: CASRDSRGEGEQYF
D gene: .
J gene: TRBJ2-7
clone size: few
V gene: TRBV2

CDR3 DNA: TGTGCCAGCAGTTCGGCAGGGGGCACTGAAGCTTTCTTT
CDR3 protein: CASSSAGGTEAFF
D gene: TRBD1
J gene: TRBJ1-1
clone size: few
V gene: TRBV27

CDR3 DNA: TGCGCCAGCAGCCAAGAAGGTGGGAGGAGCGGCTACGAGCAGTACTTC
CDR3 protein: CASSQEGGRSGYEQYF
D gene: .
J gene: TRBJ2-7
clone size: .
V gene: TRBV4-1

CDR3 DNA: TGTGCCAGTGCTAACAGGGGGTACTACAATGAGCAGTTCTTC
CDR3 protein: CASANRGYYNEQFF
D gene: TRBD1
J gene: TRBJ2-1
clone size: .
V gene: TRBV19

CDR3 DNA: TGTGCCAGCAGTTTTACAGGGGCCTATGGCTACACCTTC
CDR3 protein: CASSFTGAYGYTF
D gene: TRBD1
J gene: TRBJ1-2
clone size: .
V gene: TRBV27

CDR3 DNA: TGTGCCAGCAGTTCTACCCCTTCTTACGAGCAGTACTTC
CDR3 protein: CASSSTPSYEQYF
D gene: .
J gene: TRBJ2-7
clone size: once
V gene: TRBV28

CDR3 DNA: TGCAGTGCGCTACACCGGGAGAGCTCCTACGAGCAGTACTTC
CDR3 protein: CSALHRESSYEQYF
D gene: .
J gene: TRBJ2-7
clone size: .
V gene: TRBV20-1

CDR3 DNA: TGTGCCAGCAGCAGCGGGGACAGGGGGACCCAGTACTTC
CDR3 protein: CASSSGDRGTQYF
D gene: TRBD1
J gene: TRBJ2-5
clone size: .
V gene: TRBV6-1

CDR3 DNA: TGTGCCAGCAGCTCCTCGGGGACAGTCGGGGAAGCTTTCTTT
CDR3 protein: CASSSSGTVGEAFF
D gene: TRBD1
J gene: TRBJ1-1
clone size: .
V gene: TRBV7-2

CDR3 DNA: TGTGCCAGCAGCCAAGGCGGGACTAGCGGGATCTACGAGCAGTACTTC
CDR3 protein: CASSQGGTSGIYEQYF
D gene: TRBD2
J gene: TRBJ2-7
clone size: few
V gene: TRBV3-1

CDR3 DNA: TGTGCCAGCAGTCAACGGAACATTATCGGGAGAACCCCGGAGACCCAGTACTTC
CDR3 protein: CASSQRNIIGRTPETQYF
D gene: .
J gene: TRBJ2-5
clone size: .
V gene: TRBV3-1

CDR3 DNA: TGTGCCAGCAGTTCCACAGGGACCGGTTCTGGCTACACCTTC
CDR3 protein: CASSSTGTGSGYTF
D gene: .
J gene: TRBJ1-2
clone size: .
V gene: TRBV27

CDR3 DNA: TGTGCCAGCAGCCCCCTCGGGAGATTTGGCTACGAGCAGTACTTC
CDR3 protein: CASSPLGRFGYEQYF
D gene: .
J gene: TRBJ2-7
clone size: few
V gene: TRBV9

CDR3 DNA: TGTGCCAGCAGCCGGGACCTCTCTGGAAACACCATATATTTT
CDR3 protein: CASSRDLSGNTIYF
D gene: .
J gene: TRBJ1-3
clone size: .
V gene: TRBV12-3/TRBV12-4

CDR3 DNA: TGTGCCAGCAGCTTAGCGCCCGGGCTTAATCCTTACAATGAGCAGTTCTTC
CDR3 protein: CASSLAPGLNPYNEQFF
D gene: .
J gene: TRBJ2-1
clone size: once
V gene: TRBV7-8

CDR3 DNA: TGTGCCAGCTTACGGGGGGGCACCTACAATGAGCAGTTCTTC
CDR3 protein: CASLRGGTYNEQFF
D gene: TRBD2
J gene: TRBJ2-1
clone size: .
V gene: TRBV13

CDR3 DNA: TGCGCCAGCAGAGAGACTGAAGCTTTCTTT
CDR3 protein: CASRETEAFF
D gene: .
J gene: TRBJ1-1
clone size: once
V gene: TRBV10-2

CDR3 DNA: TGTGCCAGCAGTGAGCAACGACTAGCGGGAGGTGATACGCAGTATTTT
CDR3 protein: CASSEQRLAGGDTQYF
D gene: TRBD2
J gene: TRBJ2-3
clone size: .
V gene: TRBV6-1

CDR3 DNA: TGTGCCAGTAGTTCTGGCGGGAGAGCAGATACGCAGTATTTT
CDR3 protein: CASSSGGRADTQYF
D gene: TRBD2
J gene: TRBJ2-3
clone size: .
V gene: TRBV19

CDR3 DNA: TGTGCCATTACTAGCGGGAGCATATACGAGCAGTACTTC
CDR3 protein: CAITSGSIYEQYF
D gene: TRBD2
J gene: TRBJ2-7
clone size: .
V gene: TRBV2

CDR3 DNA: TGTGCCAGCAGTTTGGAGGGTTTCAATGAGCAGTTCTTC
CDR3 protein: CASSLEGFNEQFF
D gene: .
J gene: TRBJ2-1
clone size: .
V gene: TRBV27

CDR3 DNA: TGTGCCAGCAGCGTCTCGGGCGTTAGCAATCAGCCCCAGCATTTT
CDR3 protein: CASSVSGVSNQPQHF
D gene: .
J gene: TRBJ1-5
clone size: .
V gene: TRBV9

CDR3 DNA: TGTGCCAGCGGACAGGGGAGAGGCTACACCTTC
CDR3 protein: CASGQGRGYTF
D gene: TRBD1
J gene: TRBJ1-2
clone size: .
V gene: TRBV7-9

CDR3 DNA: TGTGCCAGCAGGGAGGGGCCCTACACAGATACGCAGTATTTT
CDR3 protein: CASREGPYTDTQYF
D gene: .
J gene: TRBJ2-3
clone size: .
V gene: TRBV6-5

CDR3 DNA: TGCGCCAGCAGCCCCTATGGGACAGGGGGACTACCTGAAGCTTTCTTT
CDR3 protein: CASSPYGTGGLPEAFF
D gene: TRBD1
J gene: TRBJ1-1
clone size: once
V gene: TRBV4-1

CDR3 DNA: TGTGCCAGCATCCCAGGTAGGGGTATTCAGCCCCAGCATTTT
CDR3 protein: CASIPGRGIQPQHF
D gene: .
J gene: TRBJ1-5
clone size: .
V gene: TRBV6-1

CDR3 DNA: TGTGCCTGCCGGACCTTCATTGATGGAGTAACCGGGGAGCTGTTTTTT
CDR3 protein: CACRTFIDGVTGELFF
D gene: .
J gene: TRBJ2-2
clone size: .
V gene: TRBV30

CDR3 DNA: TGTGCCAGCAGCTTGGGCTGGACTAGCGGGAGACGGGAGACCCAGTACTTC
CDR3 protein: CASSLGWTSGRRETQYF
D gene: TRBD2
J gene: TRBJ2-5
clone size: .
V gene: TRBV7-9

CDR3 DNA: TGCAGCGTTGAAGACAGGGACGATGAAAAACTGTTTTTT
CDR3 protein: CSVEDRDDEKLFF
D gene: .
J gene: TRBJ1-4
clone size: once
V gene: TRBV29-1

CDR3 DNA: TGTGCCAGCACCCCCCCCATGAACACTGAAGCTTTCTTT
CDR3 protein: CASTPPMNTEAFF
D gene: .
J gene: TRBJ1-1
clone size: .
V gene: TRBV12-3/TRBV12-4

CDR3 DNA: TGCAGTGCTCGCCGGGACGGGGACAATTCACCCCTCCACTTT
CDR3 protein: CSARRDGDNSPLHF
D gene: .
J gene: TRBJ1-6
clone size: .
V gene: TRBV20-1

CDR3 DNA: TGTGCCAGCAGCCCTGGTATGGGGGTGGACGACGAGCAGTACTTC
CDR3 protein: CASSPGMGVDDEQYF
D gene: .
J gene: TRBJ2-7
clone size: few
V gene: TRBV9

CDR3 DNA: TGTGCCAGCAGCTATTCTAGCGGGCCCCAAGAGACCCAGTACTTC
CDR3 protein: CASSYSSGPQETQYF
D gene: TRBD2
J gene: TRBJ2-5
clone size: once
V gene: TRBV7-2

CDR3 DNA: TGTGCCAGCAGTTTAAGGCGGGAATTGGGGTATGGCTACACCTTC
CDR3 protein: CASSLRRELGYGYTF
D gene: .
J gene: TRBJ1-2
clone size: .
V gene: TRBV28

CDR3 DNA: TGTGCCAGCAGTGTACAGGGGTTCGCCTACGAGCAGTACTTC
CDR3 protein: CASSVQGFAYEQYF
D gene: TRBD1
J gene: TRBJ2-7
clone size: .
V gene: TRBV6-5

CDR3 DNA: TGTGCCAGCAGCTTAGTACAGGGGGGAGGCTACGAGCAGTACTTC
CDR3 protein: CASSLVQGGGYEQYF
D gene: TRBD1
J gene: TRBJ2-7
clone size: .
V gene: TRBV7-8

CDR3 DNA: TGTGCCAGCAGCCCACTCGGGCTAGCGATCGTCGCTGGGGCCAACGTCCTGACTTTC
CDR3 protein: CASSPLGLAIVAGANVLTF
D gene: .
J gene: TRBJ2-6
clone size: .
V gene: TRBV3-1

CDR3 DNA: TGTGCCAGCAGCGCCTACAGGAGCTCCTATAATTCACCCCTCCACTTT
CDR3 protein: CASSAYRSSYNSPLHF
D gene: .
J gene: TRBJ1-6
clone size: once
V gene: TRBV9